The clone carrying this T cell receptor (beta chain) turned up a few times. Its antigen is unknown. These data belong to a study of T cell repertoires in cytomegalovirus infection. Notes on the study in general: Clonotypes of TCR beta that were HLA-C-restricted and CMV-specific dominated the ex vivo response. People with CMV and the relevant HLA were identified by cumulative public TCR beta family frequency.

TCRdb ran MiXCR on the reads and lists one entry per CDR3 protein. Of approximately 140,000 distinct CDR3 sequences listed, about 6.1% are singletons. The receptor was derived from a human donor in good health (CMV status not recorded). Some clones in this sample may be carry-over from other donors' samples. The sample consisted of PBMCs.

The CDR3 sequence is CASSQVQRGGPETQYF. The CDR3 nucleotides are TGTGCCAGCAGCCAAGTTCAGCGGGGGGGCCCGGAGACCCAGTACTTC. The chain joins TRBV4-2 to TRBJ2-5, with 10 bases aligning to TRBD2. The CDR3 sequence is 16 residues long. With V trimmed by 1 base and J by 5 bases, 7 bases remained unmatched. CDR1 is LGHNA, CDR2 YNFKEQ, per germline.